This TCR beta chain originates from a study of T cell responses to AZD1222 COVID-19 vaccine. Broader study findings: The donors showed a predominance of white British ancestry and of females, with possible underestimation of clonal diversity. Spike as a whole was targeted by vaccine-associated CD4 TCRs, dominant at 160-218 and 743-854.

Concerning this clone itself: What it binds is not known.

Germline V gene sequence: CDR1 MGHDK, CDR2 SYGVNS. With 3 bases clipped from V and 8 bases from J, the junction kept 6 bases outside the gene matches. There are 14 residues in the CDR3. The repertoire was sequenced with immunoSEQ multiplex PCR; TCRdb's copy has only in-frame clones and lacks some. This sample carries some 110,000 clones, more than 65% of them seen once, and the ten largest clones take 9.4%. Sequenced here: peripheral blood, sampled on day 0 of AZD1222 vaccination. This receptor was identified in an adult in good health. This chain uses TRBV25-1 with TRBJ1-4; 7 bases are shared with TRBD1. Here the CDR3 DNA reads TGTGCCAGCAGTGATAAAGACAGGGCGGAAAAACTGTTTTTT. Amino acid sequence: CASSDKDRAEKLFF.